This T cell receptor beta chain was identified during a study of blood T cell repertoires in COVID-19. Study-level background: Samples of COVID-19 (acute and convalescent) were obtained from the United States, Italy and Spain. The analysed material was cDNA or gDNA that came from T cells, B-cell-depleted T cells, or PBMCs.

A few counts support this clone. Study processing details: Amplification from reference gene primers served as the basis for estimated nucleated cell counts. Sequencing was performed with immunoSEQ multiplex PCR; in TCRdb, only in-frame clones are kept and a portion is missing. The V and J calls and the clone size are those of that table, but D and trimming were determined from the DNA. The sample carries more than 75,000 clones, 75% to 90% recorded once. Specimen: peripheral blood. The TCR sequence derives from a man of 80 years or more with active or convalescent COVID-19.

CDR3 sequence reads: CASTPEEGSTEAFF. DNA for the CDR3: TGTGCCAGCACTCCGGAGGAGGGATCCACTGAAGCTTTCTTT. This chain uses TRBV6-4 with TRBJ1-1; D not resolved. CDR1 and CDR2 (germline): MRHNA, SNTAGT. V was shortened by 7 bases and J by 4 bases, with 16 bases between the two germline ends. This CDR3 has 14 residues.